These 5 T cell receptor beta chains were all obtained from the same sample, sequenced in a study of T cell clonality in common variable immunodeficiency. Overall study findings and caveats: In common variable immunodeficiency, TCR beta chains reportedly carried fewer deletions and N-nucleotide insertions.

The antigens these receptors bind are not known. The repertoire was sequenced with immunoSEQ multiplex PCR; TCRdb's copy has only in-frame clones and lacks some. The sample presents about 26,000 clones, none singletons. Source material: peripheral blood mononuclear cells. These receptors all stem from a human donor with common variable immunodeficiency.

At least ten counts were recorded for this clone. The read ends 3 residues early relative to the CDR3; the germline J gene fills the gap. This sequence joins TRBV5-1 and TRBJ2-5, with D perhaps TRBD2 (6 bases). The CDR3 is made up of 14 amino acids. Deletions cut 0 bases from V and 2 bases from J, with 8 bases between. Germline values: CDR1 SGHRS, CDR2 YFSETQ. The CDR3 spells CASSLVGGQETQYF. The sequenced CDR3 bases are TGCGCCAGCAGCTTGGTGGGGGGACAAGAGACC.

This clone has a count of ten or more. The CDR3 end falls 3 residues outside the read, so it is completed with the germline J gene. The chain combines TRBV6-1 with TRBJ2-5, with 8 bases lining up with TRBD1. This CDR3 comprises 13 residues. In germline, CDR1 is MNHNS, CDR2 SASEGT. V gave up 4 bases and J gave up 5 bases; unmatched junction bases: 3. CDR3 bases read: TGTGCCAGCAGTGCAGGGGGCAGGGAGACC. Its translation: CASSAGGRET. The CDR3 in its entirety is CASSAGGRETQYF.

This clone was observed a few times. The CDR3 end falls 3 residues outside the read, so it is completed with the germline J gene. The rearrangement uses TRBV19 and TRBJ2-5, with a tentative D call TRBD1 (5 bases). V lost 2 bases and J 6 bases, leaving 10 bases between the germline ends. This CDR3 has 13 residues. Germline V lookup: CDR1 LNHDA, CDR2 SQIVND (reference sequence). The DNA read from the CDR3 is TGTGCCAGTAGTATACTGGCAGGGCAGACC. Translated: CASSILAGQT. The full CDR3 is CASSILAGQTQYF. The variable domain in full, with the rest retrieved from reference TRBV19 and TRBJ2-5, is DGGITQSPKYLFRKEGQNVTLSCEQNLNHDAMYWYRQDPGQGLRLIYYSQIVNDFQKGDIAEGYSVSREKKESFPLTVTSAQKNPTAFYLCASSILAGQTQYFGPGTRLLVL.

This clone was seen a few times. The CDR3 extends 3 residues past the end of the read, so its final part is completed from the germline J gene. The gene calls are TRBV5-1 and TRBJ1-6; the D is unclear. CDR3 length: 15 amino acids. V was pared by 0 bases and J by 6 bases, with 10 bases between. CDR1 and CDR2 (germline): SGHRS, YFSETQ. Incomplete CDR3 DNA: TGCGCCAGCAGCTTGGAGTTTTCGGGTAATTCACCC. Protein product: CASSLEFSGNSP. The whole CDR3 protein is CASSLEFSGNSPLHF.

This clone was observed many times. The CDR3 goes on 3 residues after the read ends, and that part is filled in from the germline J gene. The V and J genes are TRBV23-1 and TRBJ2-2, with D possibly being TRBD1 or TRBD2 (5 bases each). TRBV23-1 is marked as an open reading frame, function uncertain. V gave up 4 bases and J gave up 8 bases, with 11 bases separating them. The CDR3 totals 13 residues. The CDR3 bases that were read are TGCGCCAGCAGTCGTTACAGGAGGGGGGAG. This sequence encodes CASSRYRRGE. The full CDR3 sequence reads CASSRYRRGELFF.